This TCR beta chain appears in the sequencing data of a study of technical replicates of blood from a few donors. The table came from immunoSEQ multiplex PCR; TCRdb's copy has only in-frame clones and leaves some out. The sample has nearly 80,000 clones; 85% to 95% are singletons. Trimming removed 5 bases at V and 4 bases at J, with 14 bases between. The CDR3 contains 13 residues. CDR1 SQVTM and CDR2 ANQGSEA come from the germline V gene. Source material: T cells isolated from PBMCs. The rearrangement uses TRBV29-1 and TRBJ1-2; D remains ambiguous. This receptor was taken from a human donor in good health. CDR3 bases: TGCAGCGTTAGGAGCGAGGGAACCTATGGCTACACCTTC. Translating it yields CSVRSEGTYGYTF. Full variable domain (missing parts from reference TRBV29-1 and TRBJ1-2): SAVISQKPSRDICQRGTSLTIQCQVDSQVTMMFWYRQQPGQSLTLIATANQGSEATYESGFVIDKFPISRPNLTFSTLTVSNMSPEDSSIYLCSVRSEGTYGYTFGSGTRLTVV.